A single sample is the source of the 25 T cell receptor beta chains below, sequenced in a study of graft-versus-host responses after intestinal transplantation. Profiled with immunoSEQ multiplex PCR; TCRdb holds only in-frame clones, not every one. The data show about 54,000 clones, 91% seen once. The source material was PBMCs, sampled nearly 670 days after intestinal transplant. The receptors stem from a human patient who received an intestinal transplant, so some T cells may come from the graft donor.

This chain links TRBV10-1 with TRBJ2-7, with 8 bases fitting TRBD1. Looked up from germline, CDR1 is WNHNN and CDR2 is SYGVQD (reference sequence). Losses at the gene ends were 2 bases for V and 5 bases for J; bases not matched to a gene: 5. CDR3 length equals 14 residues. CDR3 in DNA: TGCGCCAGCAGTGAGAACCCGACAGGGGACGAGCAGTACTTC. Its protein is CASSENPTGDEQYF.

The genes are TRBV7-9 and TRBJ1-5; 7 positions agree with TRBD1. The V and J ends lost 5 bases and 3 bases, in that order; junction bases with no gene match: 7. There are 15 residues in the CDR3. Germline values: CDR1 SEHNR, CDR2 FQNEAQ (reference sequence). The CDR3 region has the DNA TGTGCCAGCAGCCCCCAGGGGGTAATCAATCAGCCCCAGCATTTT. The encoded protein is CASSPQGVINQPQHF.

This chain uses TRBV6-5 with TRBJ2-1, with a weak D call TRBD2 (5 bases). V lost 6 bases, J lost 2 bases, and 14 bases lay in between. The CDR3 sequence is 15 residues long. The germline CDR1 and CDR2 sequences are MNHEY and SVGAGI. Written as DNA, the CDR3 is TGTGCCAGCAGACTCTACACCGGGACCTACAATGAGCAGTTCTTC. This encodes CASRLYTGTYNEQFF.

The chain links TRBV6-1 to TRBJ2-3; possible D gene TRBD2, 7 bases. Germline V gene lookup returns CDR1 MNHNS and CDR2 SASEGT. V dropped 3 bases and J dropped 2 bases, with 12 bases sitting between them. The CDR3 is 15 residues long. For the CDR3, the DNA is TGTGCCAGCAGTGATTTGGCGGGGGCCACAGATACGCAGTATTTT. It specifies CASSDLAGATDTQYF.

This clone was seen only once. The rearrangement joins TRBV4-1 to TRBJ1-5; 7 bases agree with TRBD1. Germline CDR1 reads MGHRA; CDR2 reads YSYEKL. V lost 1 base to trimming and J lost 7 bases; unmatched junction nucleotides: 7. CDR3 length: 15 residues. The CDR3 here is CASSQGQGNGQPQHF. In DNA, the CDR3 is TGCGCCAGCAGCCAAGGACAGGGTAACGGGCAGCCCCAGCATTTT.

This clone was detected once. The chain carries TRBV2 and TRBJ2-2; D is ambiguous. The V gene's germline CDR1 is SNHLY and CDR2 FYNNEI. The CDR3 runs to 13 residues. V dropped 4 bases and J dropped 3 bases, with 6 bases sitting between them. The CDR3 reads CASSGRYTGELFF. For the CDR3, the DNA is TGTGCCAGCAGTGGACGTTACACCGGGGAGCTGTTTTTT.

This chain connects TRBV2 to TRBJ1-2; D perhaps matches TRBD1 (5 bases). This CDR3 has 14 residues. Germline assignment: CDR1 SNHLY and CDR2 FYNNEI. V lost 2 bases and J 6 bases, leaving 13 bases between the germline ends. The CDR3 sequence is CASSEQGLADGYTF. For the CDR3, the DNA is TGTGCCAGCAGTGAACAGGGCCTGGCCGATGGCTACACCTTC.

The V and J genes are TRBV7-2 and TRBJ2-3; 11 nucleotides match TRBD2. The CDR3 sequence is 18 residues long. Germline V gene sequence: CDR1 SGHTA, CDR2 FQGNSA. J gave up 4 bases and V 3 bases, and 12 bases lay outside the gene matches. This CDR3 is CASSFSGGASRFADTQYF. The CDR3 DNA follows: TGTGCCAGCAGCTTTAGCGGGGGGGCCTCTAGGTTTGCAGATACGCAGTATTTT.

The chain joins TRBV2 to TRBJ1-6; tentatively, D is TRBD1 (5 bases). The V gene's germline CDR1 is SNHLY and CDR2 FYNNEI. This CDR3 comprises 13 residues. V was cut by 4 bases and J by 7 bases, with 8 bases left in between. CDR3 protein: CASSGRQNSPLHF. CDR3 nucleotides: TGTGCCAGCAGTGGCCGACAGAATTCACCCCTCCACTTT.

This chain uses TRBV19 with TRBJ1-2, with TRBD1 as a possible D gene (6 bases). Looked up from germline, CDR1 is LNHDA and CDR2 is SQIVND (reference sequence). The CDR3 length is 12 residues. V was cut by 6 bases and J by 4 bases, with 9 bases left in between. CDR3 region: CASSRGSYGYTF. CDR3 sequence (DNA): TGTGCCAGTAGCAGGGGAAGCTATGGCTACACCTTC.

The chain recombines TRBV11-2 with TRBJ2-3; D is possibly TRBD2 (6 bases). Trimming stripped 9 bases from V and 1 base from J, with 11 bases between. The V gene's germline CDR1 is SGHAT and CDR2 FQNNGV. This CDR3 is 13 amino acids long. The CDR3 coding sequence is TGTGCCAGTGTCCGACTAGGCACAGATACGCAGTATTTT. This sequence encodes CASVRLGTDTQYF.

The chain employs TRBV10-3 and TRBJ2-4; TRBD1 agrees at 11 bases. This CDR3 is 14 amino acids long. J gave up 8 bases and V 4 bases, and 4 bases lay outside the gene matches. The germline V gene has CDR1 ENHRY and CDR2 SYGVKD. CDR3 loop: CAISGTGGKDIQYF. CDR3 bases: TGTGCCATCAGTGGGACAGGGGGCAAGGACATTCAGTACTTC.

The V gene is TRBV6-5, the J gene TRBJ2-7; D unclear. This CDR3 is 13 amino acids long. The germline V and J ends were trimmed by 4 bases and 1 base, with 8 bases remaining between them. CDR1 and CDR2 (germline): MNHEY, SVGAGI. This CDR3 is CASSLTGSYEQYF. The CDR3 coding sequence is TGTGCCAGCAGTTTGACTGGGTCCTACGAGCAGTACTTC.

The chain combines TRBV6-5 with TRBJ1-2; tentatively, D is TRBD1 (5 bases). The germline CDR1 and CDR2 sequences are MNHEY and SVGAGI. This CDR3 region has 15 residues. Trimming took 2 bases from V and 2 from J, leaving 12 bases between them. In nucleotides, the CDR3 is TGTGCCAGCAGTTACAGCGGGGCAGGGAACTATGGCTACACCTTC. Protein sequence: CASSYSGAGNYGYTF.

The chain recombines TRBV9 with TRBJ2-1, with 8 bases that match TRBD2. The trim removed 4 bases at V and 9 bases at J, leaving 9 bases unmatched. The germline V gene has CDR1 SGDLS and CDR2 YYNGEE. CDR3 length equals 14 residues. CDR3 DNA sequence: TGTGCCAGCAGCCCGCCCTATAGCGGGGTTGAGCAGTTCTTC. Its protein product is CASSPPYSGVEQFF.

The rearrangement links TRBV5-1 to TRBJ2-2; D ambiguous. The CDR3 consists of 17 residues. V lost 0 bases, J lost 3 bases, and 15 bases lay in between. Germline-derived CDR1 and CDR2 are SGHRS and YFSETQ. CDR3 sequence (DNA): TGCGCCAGCAGCTTGGCCTATTCTGGGGTAGACACCGGGGAGCTGTTTTTT. Residues: CASSLAYSGVDTGELFF.

The chain has TRBV19 and TRBJ2-2, with TRBD2 matching 9 bases. V dropped 7 bases and J dropped 0; count of bases not matched to a gene: 9. Per the germline V gene, CDR1 is LNHDA and CDR2 is SQIVND (reference sequence). CDR3 size: 17 residues. The CDR3 bases are TGTGCCAGTACCACCGGCGGGGGGGCCGCGAACACCGGGGAGCTGTTTTTT. The encoded protein is CASTTGGGAANTGELFF.

This clone was recorded a few times. The chain employs TRBV5-4 and TRBJ1-1, with D unclear. V was clipped by 4 bases and J by 3 bases, with 13 bases between them. CDR3 size: 14 residues. Germline V lookup: CDR1 SGHNT, CDR2 YYREEE (reference sequence). The CDR3 region is CASSRITVDTEAFF. CDR3 in DNA: TGTGCCAGCAGCCGGATTACGGTGGACACTGAAGCTTTCTTT.

The chain links TRBV7-9 to TRBJ1-3; tentative D call: TRBD1 (5 bases). Germline assignment: CDR1 SEHNR and CDR2 FQNEAQ (reference sequence). Trimming left V 6 bases short and J 2 bases short, with 14 bases between. The CDR3 is 15 residues long. Written as DNA, the CDR3 is TGTGCCAGCAGACCATCCTCGGGGCCTGGAAACACCATATATTTT. It specifies CASRPSSGPGNTIYF.

J is TRBJ1-2 and V is TRBV12-5; D not certain. Germline V gene lookup returns CDR1 LGHNT and CDR2 FRNRAP. This CDR3 is 17 amino acids long. V lost 3 bases and J lost 2, with 19 bases in between. In nucleotides, the CDR3 is TGTGCTAGTGGTTTTATCCCAGCAGGCCCATCCAACTATGGCTACACCTTC. Translating gives CASGFIPAGPSNYGYTF.

This chain uses TRBV7-2 with TRBJ1-3, with a tentative D call TRBD1 (5 bases). The V end lost 5 bases, the J end lost 10 bases, and 18 bases lay between the germline ends. CDR3 length equals 14 residues. Germline V gene lookup returns CDR1 SGHTA and CDR2 FQGNSA. The CDR3 DNA reads as TGTGCCAGCAGCCCAGGGACGCTCTCCGCGACCATATATTTT. Translating gives CASSPGTLSATIYF.

The chain couples TRBV19 to TRBJ2-3; no clear D gene. The CDR3 covers 15 residues. Looked up from germline, CDR1 is LNHDA and CDR2 is SQIVND (reference sequence). Trimming removed 3 bases at V and 4 bases at J, with 14 bases between. This CDR3 reads CASSIDFSVPDTQYF. The CDR3 nucleotides are TGTGCCAGTAGTATCGACTTTTCTGTTCCAGATACGCAGTATTTT. Full variable domain (rest looked up from reference TRBV19 and TRBJ2-3): DGGITQSPKYLFRKEGQNVTLSCEQNLNHDAMYWYRQDPGQGLRLIYYSQIVNDFQKGDIAEGYSVSREKKESFPLTVTSAQKNPTAFYLCASSIDFSVPDTQYFGPGTRLTVL.

The CDR3 is CASSSQGAFNTEAFF. CDR3 sequence (DNA): TGTGCCAGCAGTTCACAGGGGGCTTTTAACACTGAAGCTTTCTTT. The V and J genes are TRBV11-2 and TRBJ1-1; 9 positions match TRBD1. The V gene's germline CDR1 is SGHAT and CDR2 FQNNGV. CDR3 length equals 15 residues. Trimming cost V 6 bases and J 2 bases; bases outside gene matches: 7.

The V gene is TRBV29-1, the J gene TRBJ1-1; D is ambiguous. The CDR3 extends over 12 amino acids. V dropped 1 base and J dropped 5 bases, with 8 bases sitting between them. Germline CDR1 SQVTM, CDR2 ANQGSEA. The CDR3 nucleotides are TGCAGCGTTGAAGTTGTGGGGACTGAAGCTTTCTTT. Translating it yields CSVEVVGTEAFF.

This chain joins TRBV7-3 and TRBJ2-7; 7 bases are a match to TRBD1. The CDR3 has 15 amino acids. The trim removed 5 bases at V and 0 bases at J, leaving 7 bases unmatched. Germline CDR1 reads SGHTA; CDR2 reads FQGTGA. CDR3 sequence (DNA): TGTGCCAGCAGCGGGCCCGGGACAGTCTCCTACGAGCAGTACTTC. Amino acid sequence: CASSGPGTVSYEQYF.